This T cell receptor (beta chain) was profiled in a study of response to subunit inactivated influenza vaccine. General observations from the study: T cells newly recruited by each seasonal influenza vaccination are few, the authors suggested.

This clonotype was counted a few times. Its target is unknown. TCRdb re-called the RT-PCR reads through MiXCR, storing one row per CDR3 protein. The data hold 650,000 to 800,000 distinct CDR3 sequences, with around 14% observed a single time. Trimming cost V 6 bases and J 1 base, with 11 bases left between them. Germline V CDR1 and CDR2: ENHRY, SYGVKD. The CDR3 sequence is 14 residues long. The J gene is TRBJ2-3, the V gene TRBV10-3, with D uncertain. The source was PBMCs from blood, collected roughly 15 days before vaccination. The TCR comes from a middle-aged man who received an inactivated influenza vaccine. The CDR3 nucleotides are TGTGCCATCAGGGGATTTGGGGGCACAGATACGCAGTATTTT. Translation gives CAIRGFGGTDTQYF.